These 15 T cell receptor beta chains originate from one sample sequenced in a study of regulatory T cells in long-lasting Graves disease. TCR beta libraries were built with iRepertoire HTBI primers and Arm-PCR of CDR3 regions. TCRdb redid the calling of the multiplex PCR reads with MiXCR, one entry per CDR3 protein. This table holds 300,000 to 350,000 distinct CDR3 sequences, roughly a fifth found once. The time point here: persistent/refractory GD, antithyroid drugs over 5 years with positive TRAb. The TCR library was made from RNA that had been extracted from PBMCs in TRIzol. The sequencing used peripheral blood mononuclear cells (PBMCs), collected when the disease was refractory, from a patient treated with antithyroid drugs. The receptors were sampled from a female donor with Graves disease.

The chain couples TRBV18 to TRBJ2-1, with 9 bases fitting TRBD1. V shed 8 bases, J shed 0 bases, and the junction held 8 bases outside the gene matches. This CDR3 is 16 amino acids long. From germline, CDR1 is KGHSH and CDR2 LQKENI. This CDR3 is CASPRVTGGSYNEQFF. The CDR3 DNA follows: TGTGCCAGCCCCCGCGTGACAGGGGGCTCCTACAATGAGCAGTTCTTC. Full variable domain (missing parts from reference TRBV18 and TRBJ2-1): NAGVMQNPRHLVRRRGQEARLRCSPMKGHSHVYWYRQLPEEGLKFMVYLQKENIIDESGMPKERFSAEFPKEGPSILRIQQVVRGDSAAYFCASPRVTGGSYNEQFFGPGTRLTVL.

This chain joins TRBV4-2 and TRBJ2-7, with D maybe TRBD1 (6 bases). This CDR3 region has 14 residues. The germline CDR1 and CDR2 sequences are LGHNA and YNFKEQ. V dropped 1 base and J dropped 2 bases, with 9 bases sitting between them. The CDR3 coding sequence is TGTGCCAGCAGCCAAGGGACAGATACCTACGAGCAGTACTTC. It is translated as CASSQGTDTYEQYF.

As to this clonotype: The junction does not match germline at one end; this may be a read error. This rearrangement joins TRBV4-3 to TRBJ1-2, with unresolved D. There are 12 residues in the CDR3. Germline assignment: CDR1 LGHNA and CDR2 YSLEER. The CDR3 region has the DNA TGCGCCAGCAGCCAAGATGGGAGGGTGGGGAGCTTC. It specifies CASSQDGRVGSF.

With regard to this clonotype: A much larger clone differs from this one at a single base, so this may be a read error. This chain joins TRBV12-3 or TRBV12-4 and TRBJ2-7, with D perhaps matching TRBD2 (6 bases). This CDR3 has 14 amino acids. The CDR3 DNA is TGTGCCGGCAGTTTGCCCCCGGGGCGGGAAGAGCAGTACTTC. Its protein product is CAGSLPPGREEQYF.

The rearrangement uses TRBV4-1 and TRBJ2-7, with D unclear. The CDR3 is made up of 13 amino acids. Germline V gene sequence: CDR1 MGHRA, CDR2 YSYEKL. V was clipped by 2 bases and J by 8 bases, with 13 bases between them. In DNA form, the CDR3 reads TGCGCCAGCAGCCAACTACCGGTTGAAAAGCAGTACTTC. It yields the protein CASSQLPVEKQYF.

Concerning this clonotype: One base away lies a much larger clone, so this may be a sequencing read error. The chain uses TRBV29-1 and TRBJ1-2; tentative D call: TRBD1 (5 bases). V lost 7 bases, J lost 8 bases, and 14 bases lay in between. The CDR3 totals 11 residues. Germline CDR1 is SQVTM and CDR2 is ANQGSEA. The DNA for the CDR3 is TGCAGCGCTGGGGCAGGTGGCGGCTACACCTTC. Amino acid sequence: CSAGAGGGYTF.

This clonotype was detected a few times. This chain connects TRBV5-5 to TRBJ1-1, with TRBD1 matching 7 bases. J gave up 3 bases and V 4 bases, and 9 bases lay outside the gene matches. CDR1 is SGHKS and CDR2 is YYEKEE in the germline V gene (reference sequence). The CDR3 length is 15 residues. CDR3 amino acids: CASSPQGVLDTEAFF. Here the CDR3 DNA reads TGTGCCAGCAGCCCCCAGGGGGTGTTGGACACTGAAGCTTTCTTT.

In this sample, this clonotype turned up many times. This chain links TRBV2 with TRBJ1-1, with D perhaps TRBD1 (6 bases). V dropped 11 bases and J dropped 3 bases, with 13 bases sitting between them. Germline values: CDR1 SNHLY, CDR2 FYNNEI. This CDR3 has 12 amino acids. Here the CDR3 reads CAQRAGDTEAFF. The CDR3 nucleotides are TGTGCCCAGCGCGCAGGGGACACTGAAGCTTTCTTT.

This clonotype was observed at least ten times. The CDR3 spells CASSGQGIAQPQHF. In DNA form, the CDR3 reads TGTGCCAGCAGTGGACAGGGGATAGCTCAGCCCCAGCATTTT. J is TRBJ1-5 and V is TRBV2; TRBD1 matches at 8 bases. CDR3 length: 14 residues. V gave up 4 bases and J gave up 6 bases; unmatched junction bases: 5. Germline V gene sequence: CDR1 SNHLY, CDR2 FYNNEI.

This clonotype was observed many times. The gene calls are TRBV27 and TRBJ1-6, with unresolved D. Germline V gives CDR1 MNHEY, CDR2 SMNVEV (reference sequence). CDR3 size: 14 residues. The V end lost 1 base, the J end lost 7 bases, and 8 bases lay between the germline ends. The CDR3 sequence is CASSLLEGNSPLHF. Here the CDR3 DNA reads TGTGCCAGCAGTTTATTAGAAGGAAATTCACCCCTCCACTTT.

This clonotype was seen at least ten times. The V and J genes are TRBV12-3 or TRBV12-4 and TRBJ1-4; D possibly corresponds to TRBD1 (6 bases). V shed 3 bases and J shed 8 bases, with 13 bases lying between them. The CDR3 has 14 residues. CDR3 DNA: TGTGCCAGCAGTTTGGCAGGGGCGGGGGAAAAACTGTTTTTT. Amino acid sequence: CASSLAGAGEKLFF.

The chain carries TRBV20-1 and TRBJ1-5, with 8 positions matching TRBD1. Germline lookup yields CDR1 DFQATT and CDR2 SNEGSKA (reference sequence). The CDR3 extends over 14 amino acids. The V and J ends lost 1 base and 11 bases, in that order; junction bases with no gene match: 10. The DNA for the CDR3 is TGCAGTGCTAGAGTCCCAGGGGGCGGAATGGCCCAGCATTTT. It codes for CSARVPGGGMAQHF.

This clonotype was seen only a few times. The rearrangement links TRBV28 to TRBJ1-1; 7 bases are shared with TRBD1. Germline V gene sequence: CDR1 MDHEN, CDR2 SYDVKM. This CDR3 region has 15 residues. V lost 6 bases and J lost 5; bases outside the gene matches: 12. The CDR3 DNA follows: TGTGCCAGCAGCCCTGGGGACAGTACAAAGACTGAAGCTTTCTTT. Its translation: CASSPGDSTKTEAFF.

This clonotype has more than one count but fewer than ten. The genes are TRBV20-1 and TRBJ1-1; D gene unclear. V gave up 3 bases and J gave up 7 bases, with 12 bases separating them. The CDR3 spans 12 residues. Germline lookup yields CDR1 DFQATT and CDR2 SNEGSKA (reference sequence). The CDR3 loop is CSASKAVIEAFF. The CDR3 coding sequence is TGCAGTGCTAGTAAGGCGGTTATTGAAGCTTTCTTT.

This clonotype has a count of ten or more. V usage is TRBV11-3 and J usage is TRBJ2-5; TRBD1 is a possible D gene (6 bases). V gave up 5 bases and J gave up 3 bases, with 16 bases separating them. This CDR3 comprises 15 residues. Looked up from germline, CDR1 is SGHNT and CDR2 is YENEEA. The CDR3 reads CASSLTLRGEETQYF. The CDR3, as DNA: TGTGCCAGCAGCCTCACCCTCAGGGGTGAAGAGACCCAGTACTTC.